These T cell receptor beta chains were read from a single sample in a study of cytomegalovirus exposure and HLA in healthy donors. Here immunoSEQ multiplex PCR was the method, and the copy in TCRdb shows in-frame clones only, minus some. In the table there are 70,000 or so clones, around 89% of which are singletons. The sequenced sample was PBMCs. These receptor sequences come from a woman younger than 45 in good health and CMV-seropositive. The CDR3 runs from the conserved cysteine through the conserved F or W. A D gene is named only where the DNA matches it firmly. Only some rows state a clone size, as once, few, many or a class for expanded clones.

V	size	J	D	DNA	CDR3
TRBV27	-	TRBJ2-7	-	TGTGCCAGCAGTTCCTACCCTAGACCCCCCGCCTACGAGCAGTACTTC	CASSSYPRPPAYEQYF
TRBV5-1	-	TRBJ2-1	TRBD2	TGCGCCAGCAGCCGCGGGGGATTCAATGAGCAGTTCTTC	CASSRGGFNEQFF
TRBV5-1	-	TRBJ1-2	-	TGCGCCAGCAGCTTGAACAGGGCAGTCTATGGCTACACCTTC	CASSLNRAVYGYTF
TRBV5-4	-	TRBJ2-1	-	TGTGCCAGCAGCTTGCCCCTCAGGGATGAGCAGTTCTTC	CASSLPLRDEQFF
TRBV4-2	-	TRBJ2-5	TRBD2	TGTGCCAGCAGCCCGGGGGGACAATTTAGACTAGCGGGAGGGGGGGAGACCCAGTACTTC	CASSPGGQFRLAGGGETQYF
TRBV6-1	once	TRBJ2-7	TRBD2	TGTGCCAGCACCCGGGGGGGGCGCGGATCCTACGAGCAGTACTTC	CASTRGGRGSYEQYF
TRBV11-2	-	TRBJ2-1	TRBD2	TGTGCCAGCAGCTTTAGTCCAGCGGGGACCACCAATGAGCAGTTCTTC	CASSFSPAGTTNEQFF
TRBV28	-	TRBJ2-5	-	TGTGCCAGCAGTCTCTCCCGGACACAGCAAGAGACCCAGTACTTC	CASSLSRTQQETQYF
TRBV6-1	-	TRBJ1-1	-	TGTGCCAGCAGTCCCTCGGGACACTCGAACACTGAAGCTTTCTTT	CASSPSGHSNTEAFF
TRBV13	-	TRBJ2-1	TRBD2	TGTGCCAGCAGCTTAGCCGGGGGGGTCTCCTACAATGAGCAGTTCTTC	CASSLAGGVSYNEQFF
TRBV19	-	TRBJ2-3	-	TGTGCCAGTAGTATACCTTACACAGATACGCAGTATTTT	CASSIPYTDTQYF
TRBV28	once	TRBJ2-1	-	TGTGCCAGCAGTCGGCGGCCGCTTTACAATGAGCAGTTCTTC	CASSRRPLYNEQFF
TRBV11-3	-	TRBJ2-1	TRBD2	TGTGCCAGCAGCTTAGACGGGCGGGAGGGCCGAGATGAGCAGTTCTTC	CASSLDGREGRDEQFF
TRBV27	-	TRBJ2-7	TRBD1	TGTGCCAGCAGCCCTGCACCGGGACAGGGGGCCTACGAGCAGTACTTC	CASSPAPGQGAYEQYF
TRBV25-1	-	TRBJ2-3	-	TGTGCCAGCATGCCCCCTTCGGGAGTCGGATCAGATACGCAGTATTTT	CASMPPSGVGSDTQYF
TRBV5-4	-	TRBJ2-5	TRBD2	TGTGCCAGCAGCTTACCGGGAGGGGAAGGAGAGACCCAGTACTTC	CASSLPGGEGETQYF
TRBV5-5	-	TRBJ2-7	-	TGTGCCAGCGCACAGGGCGGACCCTACGAGCAGTACTTC	CASAQGGPYEQYF
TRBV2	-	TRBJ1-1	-	TGTGCCAGCAGATTCGACACGAACACTGAAGCTTTCTTT	CASRFDTNTEAFF
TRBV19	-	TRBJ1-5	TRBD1	TGTGCCAGTCGGCACCGGGACAGCCATCAGCCCCAGCATTTT	CASRHRDSHQPQHF
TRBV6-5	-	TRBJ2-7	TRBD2	TGTGCCAGCAGTACCCCTAGCGGTTCAAAGGACGAGCAGTACTTC	CASSTPSGSKDEQYF
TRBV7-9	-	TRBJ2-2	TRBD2	TGTGCCAGCAGCCCCGGAGCGGGAGAGAACACCGGGGAGCTGTTTTTT	CASSPGAGENTGELFF
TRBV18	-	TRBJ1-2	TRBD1	TGTGCCAGCTCACCAACTCAAACCCGGGACAGGGAGGTTGGCTACACCTTC	CASSPTQTRDREVGYTF
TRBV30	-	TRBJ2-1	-	TGTGCCTGGAGTCGTGTAGCGTATGAGCAGTTCTTC	CAWSRVAYEQFF
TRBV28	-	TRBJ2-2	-	TGTGCCAGCAGTTTCGCGGCCAGGGTTTTTATCGGGGAGCTGTTTTTT	CASSFAARVFIGELFF
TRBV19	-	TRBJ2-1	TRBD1	TGTGCCAGTAGGGGACAGGGTATGGGTGAGCAGTTCTTC	CASRGQGMGEQFF
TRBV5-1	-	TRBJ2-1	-	TGCGCCAGCAGCTTAATAGCGGACTACAATGAGCAGTTCTTC	CASSLIADYNEQFF
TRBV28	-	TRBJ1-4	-	TGTGCCAGCAGTAAATCCAGGGGCACTAATGAAAAACTGTTTTTT	CASSKSRGTNEKLFF
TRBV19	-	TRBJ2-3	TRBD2	TGTGCCAGTAGTGTGACTAGCGGGAAGGCAGATACGCAGTATTTT	CASSVTSGKADTQYF
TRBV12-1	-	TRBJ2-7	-	TGTGCCAGCAAAACTAAGAGCGGGAAGTACGAGCAGTACTTC	CASKTKSGKYEQYF
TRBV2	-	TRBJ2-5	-	TGTGCCAGCAGTGGGTTCGCTAGCGCAAAGACCCAGTACTTC	CASSGFASAKTQYF
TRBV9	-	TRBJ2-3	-	TGTGCCAGCAGCGGATCCGGGACAATCACAGATACGCAGTATTTT	CASSGSGTITDTQYF
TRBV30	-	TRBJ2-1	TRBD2	TGTGCCTGGAGTGTGGGGACTAGCGGGAGCAATGAGCAGTTCTTC	CAWSVGTSGSNEQFF
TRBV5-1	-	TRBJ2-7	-	TGCGCCAGCAGCTTGAGACACTTGGAGGACGAGCAGTACTTC	CASSLRHLEDEQYF
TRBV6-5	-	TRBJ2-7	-	TGTGCCAGCAGACATCCGGGATCCTCGACCTACGAGCAGTACTTC	CASRHPGSSTYEQYF
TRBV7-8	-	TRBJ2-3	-	TGTGCCAGCAGCTCCCTCGGAGATACGCAGTATTTT	CASSSLGDTQYF
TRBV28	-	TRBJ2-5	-	TGTGCCAGCAGTTTACTCTCGGACAGTTATCAAGAGACCCAGTACTTC	CASSLLSDSYQETQYF
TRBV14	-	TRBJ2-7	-	TGTGCCAGCAGCCAAGATCCGGGAGTACACTACGAGCAGTACTTC	CASSQDPGVHYEQYF